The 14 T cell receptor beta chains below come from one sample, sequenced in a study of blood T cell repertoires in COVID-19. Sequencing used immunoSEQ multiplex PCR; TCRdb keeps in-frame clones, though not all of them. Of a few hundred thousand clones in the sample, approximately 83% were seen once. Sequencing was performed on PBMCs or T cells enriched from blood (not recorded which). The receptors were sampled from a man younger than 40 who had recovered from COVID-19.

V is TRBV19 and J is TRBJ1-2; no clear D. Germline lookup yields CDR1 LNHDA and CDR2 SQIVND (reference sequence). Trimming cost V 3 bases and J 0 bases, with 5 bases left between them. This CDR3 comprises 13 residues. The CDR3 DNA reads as TGTGCCAGTAGTATTTCCGCTAACTATGGCTACACCTTC. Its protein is CASSISANYGYTF.

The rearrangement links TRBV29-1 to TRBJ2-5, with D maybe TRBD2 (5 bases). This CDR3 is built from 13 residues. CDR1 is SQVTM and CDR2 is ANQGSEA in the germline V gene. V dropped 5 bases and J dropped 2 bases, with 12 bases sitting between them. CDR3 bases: TGCAGCGTTTGGGGAGACCCTCAAGAGACCCAGTACTTC. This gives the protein CSVWGDPQETQYF.

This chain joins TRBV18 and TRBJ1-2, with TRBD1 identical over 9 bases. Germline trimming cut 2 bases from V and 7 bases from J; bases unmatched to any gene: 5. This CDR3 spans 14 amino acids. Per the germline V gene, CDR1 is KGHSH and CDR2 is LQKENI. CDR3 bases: TGTGCCAGCTCACCAGGACAGGGGATCTCTGGCTACACCTTC. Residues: CASSPGQGISGYTF.

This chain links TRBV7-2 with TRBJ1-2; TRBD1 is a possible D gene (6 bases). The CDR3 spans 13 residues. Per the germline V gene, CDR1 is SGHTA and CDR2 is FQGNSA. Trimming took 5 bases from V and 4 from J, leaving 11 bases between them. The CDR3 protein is CASSDRQVYGYTF. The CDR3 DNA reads TGTGCCAGCAGCGATCGACAGGTCTATGGCTACACCTTC.

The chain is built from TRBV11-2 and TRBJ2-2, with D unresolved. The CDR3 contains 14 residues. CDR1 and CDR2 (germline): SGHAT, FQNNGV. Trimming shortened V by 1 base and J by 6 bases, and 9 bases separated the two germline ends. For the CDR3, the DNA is TGTGCCAGCAGCTTAGTTAACAACGCCGGGGAGCTGTTTTTT. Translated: CASSLVNNAGELFF. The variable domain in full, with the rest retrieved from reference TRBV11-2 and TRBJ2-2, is EAGVAQSPRYKIIEKRQSVAFWCNPISGHATLYWYQQILGQGPKLLIQFQNNGVVDDSQLPKDRFSAERLKGVDSTLKIQPAKLEDSAVYLCASSLVNNAGELFFGEGSRLTVL.

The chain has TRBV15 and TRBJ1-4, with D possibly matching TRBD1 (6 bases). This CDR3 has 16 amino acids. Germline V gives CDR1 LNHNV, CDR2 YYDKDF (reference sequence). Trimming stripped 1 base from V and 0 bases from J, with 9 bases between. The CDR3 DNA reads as TGTGCCACCAGCAGAGCAAAGGGGGCAACTAATGAAAAACTGTTTTTT. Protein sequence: CATSRAKGATNEKLFF.

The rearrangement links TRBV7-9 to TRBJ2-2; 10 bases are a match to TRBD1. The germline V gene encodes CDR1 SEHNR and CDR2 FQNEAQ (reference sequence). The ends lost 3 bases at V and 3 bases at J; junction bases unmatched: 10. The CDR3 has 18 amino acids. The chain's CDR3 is CASSFRARTGGDTGELFF. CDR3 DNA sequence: TGTGCCAGCAGCTTTAGGGCGAGGACAGGGGGTGACACCGGGGAGCTGTTTTTT. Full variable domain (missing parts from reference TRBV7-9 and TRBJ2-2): DTGVSQNPRHKITKRGQNVTFRCDPISEHNRLYWYRQTLGQGPEFLTYFQNEAQLEKSRLLSDRFSAERPKGSFSTLEIQRTEQGDSAMYLCASSFRARTGGDTGELFFGEGSRLTVL.

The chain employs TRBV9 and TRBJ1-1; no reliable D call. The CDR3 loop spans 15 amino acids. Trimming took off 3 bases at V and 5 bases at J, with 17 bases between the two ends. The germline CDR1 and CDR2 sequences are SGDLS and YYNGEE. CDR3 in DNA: TGTGCCAGCAGCGCGTCAGGAGGTCCGCGGACTGAAGCTTTCTTT. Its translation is CASSASGGPRTEAFF.

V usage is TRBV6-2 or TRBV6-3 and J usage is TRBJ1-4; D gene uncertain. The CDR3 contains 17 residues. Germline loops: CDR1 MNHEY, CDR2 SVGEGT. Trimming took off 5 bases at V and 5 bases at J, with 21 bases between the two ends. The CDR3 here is CASSRVSTLINNEKLFF. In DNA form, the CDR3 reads TGTGCCAGCAGTCGCGTGTCGACACTTATCAACAATGAAAAACTGTTTTTT.

CDR3: CAISEHGSAGDQPQHF. The CDR3 DNA sequence: TGTGCCATCAGTGAACACGGCTCGGCAGGGGATCAGCCCCAGCATTTT. The chain has TRBV10-3 and TRBJ1-5; TRBD1 is a possible D gene (6 bases). V lost 3 bases and J lost 5, with 17 bases in between. CDR1 is ENHRY and CDR2 is SYGVKD in the germline V gene. CDR3 length: 16 amino acids.

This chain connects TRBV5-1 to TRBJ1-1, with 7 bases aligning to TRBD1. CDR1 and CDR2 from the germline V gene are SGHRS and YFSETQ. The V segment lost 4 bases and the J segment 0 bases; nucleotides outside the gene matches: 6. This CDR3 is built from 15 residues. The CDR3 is CASSEGQPMNTEAFF. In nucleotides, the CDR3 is TGCGCCAGCAGCGAGGGACAGCCCATGAACACTGAAGCTTTCTTT.

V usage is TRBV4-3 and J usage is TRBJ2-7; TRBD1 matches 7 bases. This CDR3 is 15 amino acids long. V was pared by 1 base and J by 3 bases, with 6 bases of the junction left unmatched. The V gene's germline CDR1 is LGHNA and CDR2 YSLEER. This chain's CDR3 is CASSQVARQGYEQYF. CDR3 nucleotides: TGCGCCAGCAGCCAAGTAGCGCGACAGGGCTACGAGCAGTACTTC.

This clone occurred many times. This CDR3 is CASSHSPVSNQPQHF. The CDR3 DNA follows: TGCGCCAGCAGTCACTCGCCGGTTAGCAATCAGCCCCAGCATTTT. J is TRBJ1-5 and V is TRBV4-1; D is undetermined. V was shortened by 6 bases and J by 0 bases, with 12 bases between the two germline ends. CDR3 length: 15 amino acids. Germline CDR1 MGHRA, CDR2 YSYEKL.

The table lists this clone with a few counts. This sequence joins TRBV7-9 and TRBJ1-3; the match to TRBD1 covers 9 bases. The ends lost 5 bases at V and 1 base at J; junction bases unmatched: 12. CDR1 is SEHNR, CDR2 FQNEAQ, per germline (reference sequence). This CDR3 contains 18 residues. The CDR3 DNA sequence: TGTGCCAGCAGCCAGAGAAGGGACAGGGTTTCTTCTGGAAACACCATATATTTT. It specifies CASSQRRDRVSSGNTIYF. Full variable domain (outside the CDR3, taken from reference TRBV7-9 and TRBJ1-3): DTGVSQNPRHKITKRGQNVTFRCDPISEHNRLYWYRQTLGQGPEFLTYFQNEAQLEKSRLLSDRFSAERPKGSFSTLEIQRTEQGDSAMYLCASSQRRDRVSSGNTIYFGEGSWLTVV.